Listed here is a single T cell receptor (beta chain). This entry belongs to a study of somatic mutations in cytotoxic T cells in rheumatoid arthritis. The V end lost 7 bases, the J end lost 8 bases, and 23 bases lay between the germline ends. There are 15 residues in the CDR3. CDR1 is MDHEN and CDR2 is SYDVKM in the germline V gene. Measured with immunoSEQ multiplex PCR; TCRdb has only the in-frame clones, and not every one. This table has roughly 18,000 clones, around 86% appearing once. The source is a man aged 18 to 30 with rheumatoid arthritis. What was sequenced was CD8+ T cells sorted from blood. The J gene is TRBJ1-2, the V gene TRBV28; perhaps TRBD1 as D (5 bases). In DNA form, the CDR3 reads TGTGCCAGCATCCCTTCTGCCGGGGCTCTGGACGGCTACACCTTC. Translated, it gives CASIPSAGALDGYTF.